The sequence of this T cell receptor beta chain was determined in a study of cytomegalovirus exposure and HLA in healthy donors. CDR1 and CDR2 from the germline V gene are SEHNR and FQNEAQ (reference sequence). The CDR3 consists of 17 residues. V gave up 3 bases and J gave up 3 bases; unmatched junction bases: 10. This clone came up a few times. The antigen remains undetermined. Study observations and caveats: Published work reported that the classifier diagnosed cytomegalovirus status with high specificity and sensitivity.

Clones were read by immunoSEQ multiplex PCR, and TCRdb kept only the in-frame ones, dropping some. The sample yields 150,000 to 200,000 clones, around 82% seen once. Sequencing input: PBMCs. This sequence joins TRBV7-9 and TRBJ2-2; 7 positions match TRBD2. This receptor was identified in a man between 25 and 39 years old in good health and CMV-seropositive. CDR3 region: CASSLGGGLVDTGELFF. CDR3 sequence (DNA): TGTGCCAGCAGCTTGGGCGGGGGATTGGTTGACACCGGGGAGCTGTTTTTT.